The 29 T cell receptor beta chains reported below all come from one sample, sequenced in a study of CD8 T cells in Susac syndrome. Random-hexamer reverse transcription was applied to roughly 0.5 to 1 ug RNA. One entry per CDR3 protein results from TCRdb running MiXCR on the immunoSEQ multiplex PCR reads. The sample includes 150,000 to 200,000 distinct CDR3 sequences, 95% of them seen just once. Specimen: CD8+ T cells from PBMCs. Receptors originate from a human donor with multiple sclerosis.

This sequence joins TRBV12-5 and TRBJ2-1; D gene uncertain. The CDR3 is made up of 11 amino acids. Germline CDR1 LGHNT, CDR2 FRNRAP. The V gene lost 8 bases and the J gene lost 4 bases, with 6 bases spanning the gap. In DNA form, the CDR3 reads TGTGCTAGTAGTGAGTACAATGAGCAGTTCTTC. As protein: CASSEYNEQFF.

DNA for the CDR3: TGTGCCAGCAGTTTAGAGACAGGCTACGAGCAGTACTTC. This gives the protein CASSLETGYEQYF. The rearrangement links TRBV27 to TRBJ2-7, with D possibly being TRBD1 (6 bases). Trimming took off 2 bases at V and 3 bases at J, with 8 bases between the two ends. CDR1 MNHEY and CDR2 SMNVEV come from the germline V gene (reference sequence). The CDR3 runs to 13 residues.

The CDR3, as DNA: TGTGCCAGCAGCGTCGGGACAGGGCTATCTGGGGCCAACGTCCTGACTTTC. Amino acid sequence: CASSVGTGLSGANVLTF. The V and J genes are TRBV9 and TRBJ2-6, with TRBD1 matching over 9 bases. The CDR3 length is 17 residues. V dropped 2 bases and J dropped 1; count of bases not matched to a gene: 4. Germline values: CDR1 SGDLS, CDR2 YYNGEE.

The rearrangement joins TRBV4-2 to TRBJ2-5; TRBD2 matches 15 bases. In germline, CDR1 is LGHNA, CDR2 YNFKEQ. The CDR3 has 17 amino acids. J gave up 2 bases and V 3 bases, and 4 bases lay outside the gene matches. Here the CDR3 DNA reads TGTGCCAGCAGCCAGGGACTAGCGGGAGGACAACAAGAGACCCAGTACTTC. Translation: CASSQGLAGGQQETQYF.

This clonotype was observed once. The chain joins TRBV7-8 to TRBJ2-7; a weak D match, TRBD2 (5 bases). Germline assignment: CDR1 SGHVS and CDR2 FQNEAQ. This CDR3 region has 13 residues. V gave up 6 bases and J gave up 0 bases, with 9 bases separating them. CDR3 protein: CASSEDYSYEQYF. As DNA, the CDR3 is TGTGCCAGCAGTGAAGACTACTCCTACGAGCAGTACTTC.

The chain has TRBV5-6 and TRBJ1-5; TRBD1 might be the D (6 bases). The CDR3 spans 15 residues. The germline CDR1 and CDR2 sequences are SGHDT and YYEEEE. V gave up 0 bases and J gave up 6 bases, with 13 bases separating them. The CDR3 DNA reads TGTGCCAGCAGCTTGGCAGGGGCAGCAAGTCAGCCCCAGCATTTT. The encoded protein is CASSLAGAASQPQHF.

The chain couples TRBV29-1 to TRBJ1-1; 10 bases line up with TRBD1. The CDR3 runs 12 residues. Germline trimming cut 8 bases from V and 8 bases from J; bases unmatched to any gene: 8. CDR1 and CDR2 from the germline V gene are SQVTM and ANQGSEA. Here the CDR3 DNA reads TGCAGCCTCCTGGGACAGGGGAGGGAAGCTTTCTTT. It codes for CSLLGQGREAFF.

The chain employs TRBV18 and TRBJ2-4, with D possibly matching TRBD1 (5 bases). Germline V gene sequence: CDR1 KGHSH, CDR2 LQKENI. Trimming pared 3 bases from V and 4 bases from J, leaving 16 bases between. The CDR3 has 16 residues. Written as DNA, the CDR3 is TGTGCCAGCTCACCCGAATGGGGCGACGGGAAAAACATTCAGTACTTC. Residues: CASSPEWGDGKNIQYF.

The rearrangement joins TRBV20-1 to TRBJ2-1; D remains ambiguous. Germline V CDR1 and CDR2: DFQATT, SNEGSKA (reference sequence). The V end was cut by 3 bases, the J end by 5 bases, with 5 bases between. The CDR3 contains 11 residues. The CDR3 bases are TGCAGTGCTAGGGTGAACAATGAGCAGTTCTTC. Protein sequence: CSARVNNEQFF.

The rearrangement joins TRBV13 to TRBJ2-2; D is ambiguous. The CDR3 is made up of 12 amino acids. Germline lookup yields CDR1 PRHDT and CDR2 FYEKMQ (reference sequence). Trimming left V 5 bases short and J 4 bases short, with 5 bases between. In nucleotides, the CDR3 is TGTGCCAGCAGCCCCGTCACCGGGGAGCTGTTTTTT. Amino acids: CASSPVTGELFF.

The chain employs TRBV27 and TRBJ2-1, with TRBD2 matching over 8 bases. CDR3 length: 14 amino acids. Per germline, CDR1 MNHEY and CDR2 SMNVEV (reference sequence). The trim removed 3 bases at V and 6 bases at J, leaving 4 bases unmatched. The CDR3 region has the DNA TGTGCCAGCAGTTTGGGGACTAGGCCCAATGAGCAGTTCTTC. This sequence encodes CASSLGTRPNEQFF.

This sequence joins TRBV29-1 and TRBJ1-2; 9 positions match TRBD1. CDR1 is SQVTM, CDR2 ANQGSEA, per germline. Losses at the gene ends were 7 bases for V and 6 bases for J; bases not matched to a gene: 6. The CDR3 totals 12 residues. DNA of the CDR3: TGCAGCGGGGGACAGGGAACGGATGGCTACACCTTC. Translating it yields CSGGQGTDGYTF.

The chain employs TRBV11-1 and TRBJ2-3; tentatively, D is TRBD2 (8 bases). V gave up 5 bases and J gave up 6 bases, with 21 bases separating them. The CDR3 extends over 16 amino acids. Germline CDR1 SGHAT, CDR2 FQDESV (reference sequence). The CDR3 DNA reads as TGTGCCAGCAGCCCGGGGGGGACAGCCTCGTCGGATACGCAGTATTTT. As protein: CASSPGGTASSDTQYF.

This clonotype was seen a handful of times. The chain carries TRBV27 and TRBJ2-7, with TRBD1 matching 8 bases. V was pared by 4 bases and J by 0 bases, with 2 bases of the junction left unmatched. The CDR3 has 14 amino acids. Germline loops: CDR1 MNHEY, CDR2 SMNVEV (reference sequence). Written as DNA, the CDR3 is TGTGCCAGCAGTTGGGGGACAGGCTCCTACGAGCAGTACTTC. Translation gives CASSWGTGSYEQYF.

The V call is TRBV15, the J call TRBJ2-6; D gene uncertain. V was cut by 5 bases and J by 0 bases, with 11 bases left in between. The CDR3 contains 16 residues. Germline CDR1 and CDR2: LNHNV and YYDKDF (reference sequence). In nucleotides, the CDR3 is TGTGCCACCAGCGAGAGATATAGCTCTGGGGCCAACGTCCTGACTTTC. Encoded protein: CATSERYSSGANVLTF. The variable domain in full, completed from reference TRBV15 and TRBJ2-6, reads DAMVIQNPRYQVTQFGKPVTLSCSQTLNHNVMYWYQQKSSQAPKLLFHYYDKDFNNEADTPDNFQSRRPNTSFCFLDIRSPGLGDTAMYLCATSERYSSGANVLTFGAGSRLTVL.

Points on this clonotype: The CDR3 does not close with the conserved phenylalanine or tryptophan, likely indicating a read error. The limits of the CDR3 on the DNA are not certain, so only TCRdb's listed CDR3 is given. CDR3 in amino acids: CASSEGLAGAPSRAL. This rearrangement joins TRBV9 to TRBJ2-7; the table's TRBD2 call for D was not verified on the DNA. Germline V gene lookup returns CDR1 SGDLS and CDR2 YYNGEE. The CDR3 adds up to 15 amino acids, both ends counted.

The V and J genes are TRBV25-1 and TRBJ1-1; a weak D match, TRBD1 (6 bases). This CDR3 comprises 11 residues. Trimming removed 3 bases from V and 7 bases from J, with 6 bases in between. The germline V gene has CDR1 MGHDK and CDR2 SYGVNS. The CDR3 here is CASSETGEAFF. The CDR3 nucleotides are TGTGCCAGCAGTGAGACAGGTGAAGCTTTCTTT.

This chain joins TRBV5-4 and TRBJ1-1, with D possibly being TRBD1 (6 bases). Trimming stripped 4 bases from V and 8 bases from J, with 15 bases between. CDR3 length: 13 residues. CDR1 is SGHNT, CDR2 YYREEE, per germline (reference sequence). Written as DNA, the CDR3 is TGTGCCAGCAGCCCCGAGGGGGAGACCGAAGCTTTCTTT. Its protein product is CASSPEGETEAFF.

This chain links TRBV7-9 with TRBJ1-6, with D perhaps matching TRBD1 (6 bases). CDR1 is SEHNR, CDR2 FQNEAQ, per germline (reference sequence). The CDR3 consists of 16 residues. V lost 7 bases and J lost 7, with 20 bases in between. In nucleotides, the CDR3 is TGTGCCAGCAATCCCCTCTTACAGGGACCGAATTCACCCCTCCACTTT. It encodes CASNPLLQGPNSPLHF.

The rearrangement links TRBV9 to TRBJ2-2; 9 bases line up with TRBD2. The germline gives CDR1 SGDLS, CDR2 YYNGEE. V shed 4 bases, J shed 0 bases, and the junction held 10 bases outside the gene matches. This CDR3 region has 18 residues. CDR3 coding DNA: TGTGCCAGCAGCTTGGGGGCTAGCGGGATTGCGAACACCGGGGAGCTGTTTTTT. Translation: CASSLGASGIANTGELFF.

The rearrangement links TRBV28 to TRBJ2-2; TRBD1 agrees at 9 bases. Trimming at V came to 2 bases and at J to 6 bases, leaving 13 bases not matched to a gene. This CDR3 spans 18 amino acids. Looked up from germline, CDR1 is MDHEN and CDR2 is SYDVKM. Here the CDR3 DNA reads TGTGCCAGCAGTTTACCTCTTGGACAGGGGATTATTCCCGGGGAGCTGTTTTTT. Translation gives CASSLPLGQGIIPGELFF. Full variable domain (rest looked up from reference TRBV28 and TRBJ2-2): DVKVTQSSRYLVKRTGEKVFLECVQDMDHENMFWYRQDPGLGLRLIYFSYDVKMKEKGDIPEGYSVSREKKERFSLILESASTNQTSMYLCASSLPLGQGIIPGELFFGEGSRLTVL.

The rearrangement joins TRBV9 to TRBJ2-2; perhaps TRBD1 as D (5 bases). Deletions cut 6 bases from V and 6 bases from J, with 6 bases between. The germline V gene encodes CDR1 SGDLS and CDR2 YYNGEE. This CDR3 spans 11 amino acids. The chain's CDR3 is CASKGSGELFF. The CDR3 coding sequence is TGTGCCAGCAAGGGGTCCGGGGAGCTGTTTTTT. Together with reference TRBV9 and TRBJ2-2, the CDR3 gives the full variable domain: DSGVTQTPKHLITATGQRVTLRCSPRSGDLSVYWYQQSLDQGLQFLIQYYNGEERAKGNILERFSAQQFPDLHSELNLSSLELGDSALYFCASKGSGELFFGEGSRLTVL.

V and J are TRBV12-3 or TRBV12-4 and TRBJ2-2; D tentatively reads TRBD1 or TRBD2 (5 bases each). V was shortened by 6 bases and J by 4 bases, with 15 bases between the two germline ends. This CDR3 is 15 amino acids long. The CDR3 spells CASRDTLGPTGELFF. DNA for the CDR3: TGTGCCAGCAGAGACACCTTGGGACCCACCGGGGAGCTGTTTTTT.

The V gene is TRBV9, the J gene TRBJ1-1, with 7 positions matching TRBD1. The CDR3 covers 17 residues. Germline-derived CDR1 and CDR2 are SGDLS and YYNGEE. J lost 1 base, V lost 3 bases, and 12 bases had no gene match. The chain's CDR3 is CASSDSLSGQRNTEAFF. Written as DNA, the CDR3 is TGTGCCAGCAGCGATTCCCTCTCGGGACAGCGGAACACTGAAGCTTTCTTT.

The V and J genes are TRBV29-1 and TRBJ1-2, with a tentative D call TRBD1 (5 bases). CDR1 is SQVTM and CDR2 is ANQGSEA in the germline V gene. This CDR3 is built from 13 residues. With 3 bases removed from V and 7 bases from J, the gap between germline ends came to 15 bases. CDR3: CSVDLGRRGGYTF. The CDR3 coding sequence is TGCAGCGTTGATCTGGGGCGAAGGGGTGGCTACACCTTC.

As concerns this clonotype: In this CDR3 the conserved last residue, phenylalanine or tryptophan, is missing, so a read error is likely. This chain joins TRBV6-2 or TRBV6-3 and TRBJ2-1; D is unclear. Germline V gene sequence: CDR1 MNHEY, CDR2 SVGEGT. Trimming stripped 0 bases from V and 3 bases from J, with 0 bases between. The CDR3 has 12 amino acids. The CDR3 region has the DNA TGTGCCAGCAGTTACTCCTACAATGAGCAGTTCCTC. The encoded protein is CASSYSYNEQFL.

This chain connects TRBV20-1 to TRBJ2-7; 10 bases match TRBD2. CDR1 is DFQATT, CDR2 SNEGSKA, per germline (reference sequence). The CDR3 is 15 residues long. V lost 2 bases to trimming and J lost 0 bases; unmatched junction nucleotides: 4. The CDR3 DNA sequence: TGCAGTGCTAGATCTTGGACTAGCGGCTCCTACGAGCAGTACTTC. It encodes CSARSWTSGSYEQYF.

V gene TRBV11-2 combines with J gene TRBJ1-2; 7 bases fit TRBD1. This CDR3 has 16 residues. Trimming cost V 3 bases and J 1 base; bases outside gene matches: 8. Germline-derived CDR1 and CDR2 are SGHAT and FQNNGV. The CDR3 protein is CASSFGTEQLNYGYTF. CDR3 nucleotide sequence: TGTGCCAGCAGCTTCGGGACAGAACAACTTAACTATGGCTACACCTTC.

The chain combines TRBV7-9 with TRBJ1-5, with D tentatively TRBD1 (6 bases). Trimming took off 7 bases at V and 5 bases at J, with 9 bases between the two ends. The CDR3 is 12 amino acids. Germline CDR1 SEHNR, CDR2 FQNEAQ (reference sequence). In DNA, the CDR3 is TGTGCCAGCACCCAGGGGTATCAGCCCCAGCATTTT. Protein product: CASTQGYQPQHF.